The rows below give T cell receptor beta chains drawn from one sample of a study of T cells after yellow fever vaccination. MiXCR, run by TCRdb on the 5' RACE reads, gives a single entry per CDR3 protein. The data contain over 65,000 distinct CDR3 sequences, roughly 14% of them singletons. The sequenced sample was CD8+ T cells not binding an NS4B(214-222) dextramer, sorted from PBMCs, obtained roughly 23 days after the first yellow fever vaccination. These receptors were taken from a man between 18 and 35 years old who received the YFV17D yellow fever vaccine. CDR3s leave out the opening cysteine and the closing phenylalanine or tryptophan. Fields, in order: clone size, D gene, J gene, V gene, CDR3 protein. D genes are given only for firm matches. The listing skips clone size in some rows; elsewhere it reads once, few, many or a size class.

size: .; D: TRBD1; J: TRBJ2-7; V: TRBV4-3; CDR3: ASSQAHRGLLDEQY
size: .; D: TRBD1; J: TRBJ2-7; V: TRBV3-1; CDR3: ASSQDRNSYEQY
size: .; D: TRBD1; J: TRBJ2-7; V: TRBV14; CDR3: ASSQDPRGGRNEQY
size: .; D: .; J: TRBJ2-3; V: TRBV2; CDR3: ASSEWRNRDTQY
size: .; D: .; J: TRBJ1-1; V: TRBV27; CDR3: ASSVLGLNTEAF
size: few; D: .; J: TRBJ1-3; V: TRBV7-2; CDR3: ASSFKVSGNTIY
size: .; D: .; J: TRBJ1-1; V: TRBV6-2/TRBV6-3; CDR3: ASSYPAAGTEAF
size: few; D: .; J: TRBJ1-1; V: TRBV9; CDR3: ASSAGRGTEAF
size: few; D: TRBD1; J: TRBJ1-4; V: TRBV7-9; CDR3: ASSLKGQGFEKLF
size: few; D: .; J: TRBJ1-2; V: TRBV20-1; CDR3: SAILHTVDGYT
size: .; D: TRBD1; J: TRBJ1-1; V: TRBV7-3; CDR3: ASSPWTGRNPTEAF
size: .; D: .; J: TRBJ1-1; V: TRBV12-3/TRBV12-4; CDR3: ASSLGTANTEAF
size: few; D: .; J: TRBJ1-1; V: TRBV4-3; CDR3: ASSQDRGPEAF
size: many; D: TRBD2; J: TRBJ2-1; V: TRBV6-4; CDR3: ASSPFGGANNEQF
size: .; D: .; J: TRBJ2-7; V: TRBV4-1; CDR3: ASSQGQIYEQY
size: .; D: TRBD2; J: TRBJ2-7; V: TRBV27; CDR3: ASSLLRGGWDEQY
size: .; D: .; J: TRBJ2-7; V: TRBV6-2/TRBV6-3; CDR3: AHSYSSSYEQY
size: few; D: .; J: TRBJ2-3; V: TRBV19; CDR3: ASTRTSTDTQY
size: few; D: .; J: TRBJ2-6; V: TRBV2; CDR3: ASIGVSNPGANVLT
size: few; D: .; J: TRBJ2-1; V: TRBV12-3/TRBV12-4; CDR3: ASSPSDNEQF
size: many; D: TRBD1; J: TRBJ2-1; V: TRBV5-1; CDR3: ASSFDRTGVAPSYNEQF
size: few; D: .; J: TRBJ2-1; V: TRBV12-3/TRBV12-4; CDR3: ASSSSPGKVQF
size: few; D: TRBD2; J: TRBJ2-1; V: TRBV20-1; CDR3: SASGTNYNEQF
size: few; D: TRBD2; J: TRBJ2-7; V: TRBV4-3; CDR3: ASSHLSGGTYEQY
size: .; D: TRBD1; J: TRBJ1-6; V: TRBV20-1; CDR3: SARDGGQYNSPLH
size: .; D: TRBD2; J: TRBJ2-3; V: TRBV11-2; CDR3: ASSGGLAGGTSTYTQY
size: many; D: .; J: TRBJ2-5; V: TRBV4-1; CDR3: ASSQDPLIQETQY
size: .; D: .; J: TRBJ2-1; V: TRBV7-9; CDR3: ASSLAEIEQF
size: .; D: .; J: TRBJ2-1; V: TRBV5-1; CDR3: ASSFAPRRTAYNEQF
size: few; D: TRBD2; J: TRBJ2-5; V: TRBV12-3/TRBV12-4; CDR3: ASSAPGRRQETQY
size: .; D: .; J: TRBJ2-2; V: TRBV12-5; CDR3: ASGWSLRGQGITGELF